The clone carrying this T cell receptor (beta chain) appeared a few times. Antigen unknown. The sample is drawn from a study of blood T cells in healthy people across ages. Overall study results and limits: Unsorted PBMC material precluded a definitive naive versus antigen-experienced comparison.

V gave up 4 bases and J gave up 2 bases, with 18 bases separating them. Germline V lookup: CDR1 SGHVS, CDR2 FQNEAQ. This CDR3 has 17 amino acids. A second about 7 to 11 cycle PCR used barcoded and J-beta primers. TCRdb ran MiXCR on the 5' RACE reads and lists one entry per CDR3 protein. Among around 1.7 million distinct CDR3 sequences listed, roughly 28% were seen once. The material sequenced was blood. The genes are TRBV7-8 and TRBJ2-1; D gene uncertain. This sequence was found in a woman under 40 in good health. The CDR3 loop reads CASSSYTSRAAYNEQFF. The CDR3 bases are TGTGCCAGCAGCTCCTACACCTCCCGGGCCGCCTACAATGAGCAGTTCTTC. Complete variable domain (other parts from reference TRBV7-8 and TRBJ2-1): GAGVSQSPRYKVAKRGQDVALRCDPISGHVSLFWYQQALGQGPEFLTYFQNEAQLDKSGLPSDRFFAERPEGSVSTLKIQRTQQEDSAVYLCASSSYTSRAAYNEQFFGPGTRLTVL.